This TCR beta chain stems from a study of spatial heterogeneity in lung cancer. About the research overall: Alpha-chain sequences were consistently detected less often than beta-chain sequences.

Stated time point: sample taken at primary tumor resection. Sequencing covered unsorted whole RNA taken from tumor, nontumor lung or frozen PBMC. Looked up from germline, CDR1 is MNHEY and CDR2 is SMNVEV (reference sequence). The ends were cut back, 5 bases at V and 11 bases at J, with 9 bases in the middle. The CDR3 loop spans 10 amino acids. With respect to this clonotype: Its antigen is as yet unknown.

MiXCR, run by TCRdb on the 5' RACE reads, gives a single entry per CDR3 protein. Here the sample spans around 15,000 distinct CDR3 sequences, approximately 8% being singletons. Regarding the study as a whole: At resection, ubiquitous expanded tumor TCRs appeared in blood more than at follow-up.

This sequence was found in a female donor with early-stage non-small cell lung cancer. The chain carries TRBV27 and TRBJ1-2; D gene unclear. This specimen was PBMCs, taken at surgery. The CDR3 loop reads CASSEQGYTF. The CDR3 DNA reads TGTGCCAGCAGTGAGCAAGGTTACACCTTC.